These T cell receptor beta chains were read from a single sample in a study of T cell responses to AZD1222 COVID-19 vaccine. TCRdb's table, derived via immunoSEQ multiplex PCR, lists solely in-frame clones and lacks some. Of over 100,000 clones in the sample, roughly 88% are singletons; the top ten hold more than 15%. The material was peripheral blood, obtained on day 0 of AZD1222 vaccination. The source of these receptors is an adult in good health. The CDR3 runs from the conserved cysteine through the conserved F or W. A D gene is named only where the DNA matches it firmly. Clone size is stated in some rows and not others, as once, few, many or a class when expanded.

d_call cdr3_length clone_size j_call v_call cdr3_aa cdr3_nt
NA 14 NA TRBJ1-2 TRBV6-5 CASSYSGLQGGYTF TGTGCCAGCAGTTACTCTGGGCTCCAGGGAGGCTACACCTTC
NA 14 few TRBJ1-6 TRBV4-1 CASSQEFANSPLHF TGCGCCAGCAGCCAAGAATTCGCCAATTCACCCCTCCACTTT
NA 16 NA TRBJ1-4 TRBV9 CASSPRPDRTNEKLFF TGTGCCAGCAGCCCCCGACCCGACAGGACAAATGAAAAACTGTTTTTT
TRBD2 14 once TRBJ2-7 TRBV9 CASSSGTISYEQYF TGTGCCAGCAGCTCGGGGACTATCTCCTACGAGCAGTACTTC
NA 15 NA TRBJ1-1 TRBV9 CASSPPFGAGTEAFF TGTGCCAGCAGCCCTCCCTTCGGGGCGGGCACTGAAGCTTTCTTT
NA 13 NA TRBJ2-4 TRBV6-5 CASSYSSLNIQYF TGTGCCAGCAGTTACTCCTCCCTAAACATTCAGTACTTC
TRBD1 15 few TRBJ2-2 TRBV7-2 CASSLDRSSLRELFF TGTGCCAGCAGCTTGGACAGGTCTTCGTTAAGGGAGCTGTTTTTT
NA 13 NA TRBJ2-1 TRBV7-9 CASSPVAGNEQFF TGTGCCAGCAGCCCGGTGGCAGGGAACGAGCAGTTCTTC
TRBD2 12 NA TRBJ2-1 TRBV30 CARATGGVEQFF TGTGCCAGGGCCACTGGGGGGGTTGAGCAGTTCTTC
NA 17 NA TRBJ1-6 TRBV19 CASSKRQESSYNSPLHF TGTGCCAGTAGTAAGCGACAGGAGAGCTCCTATAATTCACCCCTCCACTTT
NA 14 NA TRBJ1-4 TRBV15 CATSTLRVGEKLFF TGTGCCACCAGCACCCTCCGCGTCGGTGAAAAACTGTTTTTT
TRBD1 13 NA TRBJ1-1 TRBV29-1 CSGTTGVNTEAFF TGCAGCGGGACAACAGGGGTCAATACTGAAGCTTTCTTT
NA 14 NA TRBJ1-1 TRBV6-5 CASRKLSGGTEAFF TGTGCCAGCAGAAAACTCTCAGGAGGCACTGAAGCTTTCTTT
TRBD1 16 NA TRBJ2-4 TRBV18 CASSRSRQGSGNIQYF TGTGCCAGCTCCCGATCGAGACAGGGCTCGGGAAACATTCAGTACTTC
TRBD1 12 NA TRBJ2-7 TRBV2 CARGQNVYEQYF TGTGCCCGGGGACAGAATGTTTACGAGCAGTACTTC
TRBD2 17 NA TRBJ2-2 TRBV19 CASRAGQTPKRTGELFF TGTGCCAGTAGAGCGGGGCAGACTCCCAAACGGACCGGGGAGCTGTTTTTT
TRBD1 14 NA TRBJ2-5 TRBV9 CASSVGQAQETQYF TGTGCCAGCAGCGTGGGACAGGCTCAAGAGACCCAGTACTTC